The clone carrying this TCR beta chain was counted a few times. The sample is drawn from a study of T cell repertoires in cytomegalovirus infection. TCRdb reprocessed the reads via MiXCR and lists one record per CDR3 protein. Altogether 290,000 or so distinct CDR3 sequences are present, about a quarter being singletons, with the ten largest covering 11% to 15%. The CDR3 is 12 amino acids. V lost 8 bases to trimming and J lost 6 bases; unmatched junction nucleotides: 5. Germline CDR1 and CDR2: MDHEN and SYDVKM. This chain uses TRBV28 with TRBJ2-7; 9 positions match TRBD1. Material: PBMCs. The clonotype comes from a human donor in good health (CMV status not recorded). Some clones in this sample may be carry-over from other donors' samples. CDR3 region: CASRDRVLEQYF. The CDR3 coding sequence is TGTGCCAGCCGGGACAGGGTCCTCGAGCAGTACTTC.